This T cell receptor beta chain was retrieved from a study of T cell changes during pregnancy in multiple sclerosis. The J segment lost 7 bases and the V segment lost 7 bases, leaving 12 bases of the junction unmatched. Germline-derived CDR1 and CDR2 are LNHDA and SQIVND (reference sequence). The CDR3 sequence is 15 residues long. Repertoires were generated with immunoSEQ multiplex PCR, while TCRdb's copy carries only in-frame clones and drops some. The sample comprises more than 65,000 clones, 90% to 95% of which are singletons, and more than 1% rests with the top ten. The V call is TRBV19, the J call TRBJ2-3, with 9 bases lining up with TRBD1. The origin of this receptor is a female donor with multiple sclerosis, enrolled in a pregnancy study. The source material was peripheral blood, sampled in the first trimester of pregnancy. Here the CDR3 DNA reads TGTGCCAGTACGACAGGGGGATTAGGGTCGTATACGCAGTATTTT. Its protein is CASTTGGLGSYTQYF.